This T cell receptor (beta chain) was sequenced during a study of vaccination effects on CD4 cells after COVID-19. As to this clone: As yet, its antigen is unknown.

Germline V lookup: CDR1 LGHDT, CDR2 YNNKEL (reference sequence). This CDR3 spans 15 amino acids. V gave up 4 bases and J gave up 3 bases; unmatched junction bases: 5. Antigen-specific CD4+ T cells were first expanded with viral peptide pools by the ViraFEST assay and only then sequenced. Subsequent to a culture period of approximately 11 days, CD4+ T cells were isolated. Participants got two doses of BNT162b2 or mRNA-1273 vaccine. Here immunoSEQ multiplex PCR was the method, and the copy in TCRdb shows in-frame clones only, minus some. This repertoire shows fewer than 50,000 clones, almost 85% found once; its top ten account for just under 2%.

This sample comprised CD4+ T cells from PBMCs cultured with HCoV-NL63 spike peptides, obtained after COVID-19 vaccination. This receptor was identified in a human donor who received a COVID-19 vaccine. Some clones in this sample may be carry-over from other donors' samples. This rearrangement joins TRBV3-1 (or the pseudogene TRBV3-2) to TRBJ2-2, with 7 bases that match TRBD1. CDR3: CASSPWDRHTGELFF. The CDR3 coding sequence is TGTGCCAGCAGCCCATGGGACAGACACACCGGGGAGCTGTTTTTT.